A single sample gave rise to the 7 T cell receptor beta chains below, sequenced in a study of glioma-infiltrating T cells after dendritic cell vaccination. The protocol was immunoSEQ multiplex PCR, while the TCRdb copy is restricted to in-frame clones and leaves out a portion. The data contain under 70,000 clones, around 83% of them singletons. Sequencing was performed on blood, taken before dendritic cell vaccination. All receptors come from a human donor with glioblastoma.

The rearrangement uses TRBV9 and TRBJ1-5; 7 nucleotides agree with TRBD1. The CDR3 totals 15 residues. In germline, CDR1 is SGDLS, CDR2 YYNGEE. Trimming removed 3 bases from V and 4 bases from J; junction bases left unmatched: 7. The CDR3 nucleotides are TGTGCCAGCAGCGACCGGGACAGCCCTAATCAGCCCCAGCATTTT. Translation gives CASSDRDSPNQPQHF.

The V and J genes are TRBV29-1 and TRBJ2-3; tentative D call: TRBD1 (6 bases). Germline values: CDR1 SQVTM, CDR2 ANQGSEA. This CDR3 contains 12 residues. V lost 6 bases to trimming and J lost 0 bases, with 7 bases between them. CDR3 nucleotides: TGCAGCGTGGACAGTAGCACAGATACGCAGTATTTT. It codes for CSVDSSTDTQYF.

The rearrangement uses TRBV5-1 and TRBJ1-4, with TRBD1 matching over 7 bases. The CDR3 length is 15 residues. J lost 5 bases, V lost 2 bases, and 6 bases had no gene match. Germline CDR1 and CDR2: SGHRS and YFSETQ. CDR3 sequence (DNA): TGCGCCAGCAGCTTACAGGGACAGAGGAATGAAAAACTGTTTTTT. This translates into CASSLQGQRNEKLFF.

The V gene is TRBV2, the J gene TRBJ1-4; D gene ambiguous. This CDR3 spans 13 amino acids. Germline V gene sequence: CDR1 SNHLY, CDR2 FYNNEI. V gave up 6 bases and J gave up 4 bases, with 9 bases separating them. CDR3 residues: CASRQTNNEKLFF. The CDR3 bases are TGTGCCAGCAGACAAACAAATAATGAAAAACTGTTTTTT.

The rearrangement joins TRBV7-6 to TRBJ2-3; D is perhaps TRBD2 (5 bases). V gave up 5 bases and J gave up 4 bases, with 7 bases separating them. Germline loops: CDR1 SGHVS, CDR2 FNYEAQ. This CDR3 is 12 amino acids long. CDR3 protein: CASSRAADTQYF. The CDR3 coding sequence is TGTGCCAGCAGCCGAGCGGCAGATACGCAGTATTTT. Looking up the rest from reference TRBV7-6 and TRBJ2-3 gives the full variable domain: GAGVSQSPRYKVTKRGQDVALRCDPISGHVSLYWYRQALGQGPEFLTYFNYEAQQDKSGLPNDRFSAERPEGSISTLTIQRTEQRDSAMYRCASSRAADTQYFGPGTRLTVL.

J is TRBJ1-5 and V is TRBV28; weak D call: TRBD1 (6 bases). Germline V gives CDR1 MDHEN, CDR2 SYDVKM. The germline V and J ends were trimmed by 7 bases and 2 bases, with 9 bases remaining between them. CDR3 length: 13 residues. CDR3 residues: CASKQGGNQPQHF. The CDR3 region has the DNA TGTGCCAGCAAACAGGGCGGCAATCAGCCCCAGCATTTT.

The rearrangement uses TRBV5-1 and TRBJ1-1; tentative D call: TRBD1 (5 bases). The germline V gene encodes CDR1 SGHRS and CDR2 YFSETQ. CDR3 length: 17 amino acids. V was shortened by 5 bases and J by 3 bases, with 23 bases between the two germline ends. The CDR3 reads CASRNNSATELHTEAFF. The CDR3 DNA reads TGCGCCAGCAGAAATAACTCCGCGACAGAATTACACACTGAAGCTTTCTTT.